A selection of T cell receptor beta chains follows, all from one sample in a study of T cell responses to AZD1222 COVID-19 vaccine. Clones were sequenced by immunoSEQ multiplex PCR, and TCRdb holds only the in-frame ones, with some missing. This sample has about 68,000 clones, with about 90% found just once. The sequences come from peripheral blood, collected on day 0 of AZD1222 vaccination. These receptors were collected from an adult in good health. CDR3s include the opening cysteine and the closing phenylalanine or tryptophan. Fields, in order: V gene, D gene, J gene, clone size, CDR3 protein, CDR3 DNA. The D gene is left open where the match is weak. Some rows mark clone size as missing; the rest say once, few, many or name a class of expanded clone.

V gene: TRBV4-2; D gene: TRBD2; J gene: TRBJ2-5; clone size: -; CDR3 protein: CASSQRGLAGGPGETQYF; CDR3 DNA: TGTGCCAGCAGCCAGCGGGGACTAGCGGGAGGGCCAGGAGAGACCCAGTACTTC
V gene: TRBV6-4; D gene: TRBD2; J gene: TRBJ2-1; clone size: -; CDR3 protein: CASSDISGSGSEQFF; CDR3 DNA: TGTGCCAGCAGTGACATTAGCGGGAGTGGTAGTGAGCAGTTCTTC
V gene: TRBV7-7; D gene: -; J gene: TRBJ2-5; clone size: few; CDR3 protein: CASSTGPWETQYF; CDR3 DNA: TGTGCCAGCAGCACGGGACCTTGGGAGACCCAGTACTTC
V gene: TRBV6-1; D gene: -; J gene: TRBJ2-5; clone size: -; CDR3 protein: CASSEVAAQYF; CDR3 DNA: TGTGCCAGCAGTGAGGTTGCAGCCCAGTACTTC
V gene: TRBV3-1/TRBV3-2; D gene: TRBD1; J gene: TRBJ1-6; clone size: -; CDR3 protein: CASRTGGNNSPLHF; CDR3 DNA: TGTGCCAGCAGGACAGGGGGAAATAATTCACCCCTCCACTTT
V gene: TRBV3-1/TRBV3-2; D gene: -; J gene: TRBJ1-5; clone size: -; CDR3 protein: CASSQGEVRNQPQHF; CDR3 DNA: TGTGCCAGCAGCCAAGGAGAGGTCCGCAATCAGCCCCAGCATTTT
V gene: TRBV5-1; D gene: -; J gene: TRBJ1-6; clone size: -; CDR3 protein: CASSLDPINSPLHF; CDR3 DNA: TGCGCCAGCAGCTTGGACCCTATTAATTCACCCCTCCACTTT
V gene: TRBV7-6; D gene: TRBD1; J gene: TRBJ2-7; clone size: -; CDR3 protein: CASSSPGQGTYEQYF; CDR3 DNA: TGTGCCAGCAGCTCACCGGGACAGGGGACCTACGAGCAGTACTTC
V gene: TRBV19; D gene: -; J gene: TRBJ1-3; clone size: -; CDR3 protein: CASSTPTGQAHSGNTIYF; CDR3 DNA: TGTGCCAGTAGTACCCCGACAGGCCAGGCCCACTCTGGAAACACCATATATTTT
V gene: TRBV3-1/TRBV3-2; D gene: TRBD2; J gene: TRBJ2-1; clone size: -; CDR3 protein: CASSQGPTSGMGNEQFF; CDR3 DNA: TGTGCCAGCAGCCAAGGACCGACTAGCGGGATGGGCAATGAGCAGTTCTTC
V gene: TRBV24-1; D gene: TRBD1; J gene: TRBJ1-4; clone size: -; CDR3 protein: CATSETGTGLSEKLFF; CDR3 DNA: TGTGCCACCAGTGAAACCGGGACAGGGTTAAGTGAAAAACTGTTTTTT
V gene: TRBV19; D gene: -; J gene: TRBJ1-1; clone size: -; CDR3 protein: CASSSSPWGMNTEAFF; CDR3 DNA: TGTGCCAGTAGTTCCTCTCCCTGGGGCATGAACACTGAAGCTTTCTTT
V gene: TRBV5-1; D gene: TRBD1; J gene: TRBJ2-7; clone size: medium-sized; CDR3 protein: CASSLAGGSTYEQYF; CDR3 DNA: TGCGCCAGCAGCTTGGCAGGGGGTTCTACCTACGAGCAGTACTTC
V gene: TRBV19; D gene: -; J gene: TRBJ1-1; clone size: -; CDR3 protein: CASSIALSNTEAFF; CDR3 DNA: TGTGCCAGTAGTATAGCCCTATCGAACACTGAAGCTTTCTTT
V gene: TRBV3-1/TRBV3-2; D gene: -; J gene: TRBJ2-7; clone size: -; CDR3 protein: CASSQFREKGEQYF; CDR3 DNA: TGTGCCAGCAGCCAATTCCGGGAGAAGGGCGAGCAGTACTTC
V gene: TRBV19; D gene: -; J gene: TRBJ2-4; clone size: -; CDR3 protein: CASSERVWGKNIQYF; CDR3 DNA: TGTGCCAGTAGTGAAAGGGTGTGGGGCAAAAACATTCAGTACTTC
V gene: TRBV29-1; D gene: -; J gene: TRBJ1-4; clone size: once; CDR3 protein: CSARKATNEKLFF; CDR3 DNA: TGCAGCGCCAGAAAGGCAACTAATGAAAAACTGTTTTTT
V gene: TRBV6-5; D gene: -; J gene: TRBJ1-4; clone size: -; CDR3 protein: CASSYSGFTNEKLFF; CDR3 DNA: TGTGCCAGCAGTTACTCGGGATTCACTAATGAAAAACTGTTTTTT
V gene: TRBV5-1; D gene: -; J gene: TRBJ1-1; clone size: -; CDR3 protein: CASSPPGAMNTEAFF; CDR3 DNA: TGCGCCAGCAGCCCCCCGGGGGCGATGAACACTGAAGCTTTCTTT
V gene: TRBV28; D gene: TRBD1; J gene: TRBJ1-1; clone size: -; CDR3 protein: CASSFRGRRNTEAFF; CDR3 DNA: TGTGCCAGCAGTTTCAGGGGGCGCAGGAACACTGAAGCTTTCTTT
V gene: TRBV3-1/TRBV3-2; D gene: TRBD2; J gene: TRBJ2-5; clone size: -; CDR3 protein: CASTPGLASEYQETQYF; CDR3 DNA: TGTGCCAGCACCCCGGGACTAGCGTCTGAGTACCAAGAGACCCAGTACTTC
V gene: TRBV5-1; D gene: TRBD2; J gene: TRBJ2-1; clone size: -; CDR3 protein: CASSIAGDNEQFF; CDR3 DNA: TGCGCCAGCAGCATAGCGGGAGACAATGAGCAGTTCTTC
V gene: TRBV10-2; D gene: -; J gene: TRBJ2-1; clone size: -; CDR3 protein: CASTVFGAYEQFF; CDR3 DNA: TGCGCCAGCACAGTTTTTGGGGCTTATGAGCAGTTCTTC
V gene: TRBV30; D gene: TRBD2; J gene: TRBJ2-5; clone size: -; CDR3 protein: CAWSAGTSGRGQQETQYF; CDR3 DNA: TGTGCCTGGAGTGCCGGGACTAGCGGGAGGGGGCAGCAAGAGACCCAGTACTTC
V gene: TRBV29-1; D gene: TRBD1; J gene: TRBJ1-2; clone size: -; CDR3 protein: CSVQPGQGASYGYTF; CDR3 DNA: TGCAGCGTTCAGCCGGGACAGGGGGCGAGCTATGGCTACACCTTC
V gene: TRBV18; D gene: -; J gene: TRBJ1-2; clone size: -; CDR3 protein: CASSPEGDHGYTF; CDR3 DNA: TGTGCCAGCTCACCCGAGGGGGATCATGGCTACACCTTC
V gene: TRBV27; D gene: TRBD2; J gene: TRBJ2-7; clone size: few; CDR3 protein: CASSSPAGGTYEQYF; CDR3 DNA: TGTGCCAGCAGTTCCCCGGCGGGAGGGACCTACGAGCAGTACTTC
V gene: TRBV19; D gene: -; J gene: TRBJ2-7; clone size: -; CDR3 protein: CASSIERGSGYEQYF; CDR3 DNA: TGTGCCAGTAGTATAGAAAGGGGTTCGGGCTACGAGCAGTACTTC
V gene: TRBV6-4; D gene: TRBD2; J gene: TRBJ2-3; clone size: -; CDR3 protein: CARGLAPSTDTQYF; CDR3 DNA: TGTGCCAGAGGACTAGCACCTAGCACAGATACGCAGTATTTT
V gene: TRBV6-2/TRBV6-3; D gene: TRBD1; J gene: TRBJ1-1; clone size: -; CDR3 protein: CASSLRDRKAFF; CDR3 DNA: TGTGCCAGCAGCCTAAGGGACAGAAAAGCTTTCTTT
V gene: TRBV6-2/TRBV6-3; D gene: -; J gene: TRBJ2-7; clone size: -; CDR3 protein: CASSYSGGSSYEQYF; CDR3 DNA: TGTGCCAGCAGTTACTCAGGGGGGAGCTCCTACGAGCAGTACTTC
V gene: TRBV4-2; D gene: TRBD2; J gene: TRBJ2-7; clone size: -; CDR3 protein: CASSQLAGVYEQYF; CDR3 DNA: TGTGCCAGCAGCCAACTAGCGGGAGTCTACGAGCAGTACTTC
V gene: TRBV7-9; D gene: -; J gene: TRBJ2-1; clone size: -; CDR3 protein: CASSYEQFF; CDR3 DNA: TGTGCCAGCAGCTACGAGCAGTTCTTC
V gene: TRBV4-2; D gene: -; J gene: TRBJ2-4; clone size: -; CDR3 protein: CASSQGGVENIQYF; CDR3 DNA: TGTGCCAGCAGCCAAGGGGGGGTCGAAAACATTCAGTACTTC
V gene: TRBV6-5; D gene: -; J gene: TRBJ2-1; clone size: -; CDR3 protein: CASRWVDSSYNEQFF; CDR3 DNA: TGTGCCAGCAGGTGGGTCGATAGCTCCTACAATGAGCAGTTCTTC
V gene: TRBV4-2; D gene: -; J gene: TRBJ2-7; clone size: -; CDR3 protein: CASSQDQGTYEQYF; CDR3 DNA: TGTGCCAGCAGCCAAGATCAGGGTACCTACGAGCAGTACTTC